Listed below are T cell receptor beta chains from one sample, sequenced in a study of CD8 T cells in ankylosing spondylitis. A single record per CDR3 protein comes from TCRdb applying MiXCR to the 5' RACE reads. In the table there are about 240,000 distinct CDR3 sequences, more than 20% of which are singletons. Sequencing was carried out using blood, either unsorted or a sorted T cell fraction (not recorded which). These receptors came from a male donor with ankylosing spondylitis or in good health (not recorded which). The CDR3 runs from the conserved cysteine through the conserved F or W. A D gene is named only where the DNA matches it firmly. Clone size is not always given. Where it is, it says once, few, many or a class for expanded clones.

J gene,clone size,D gene,V gene,CDR3 protein,CDR3 DNA
TRBJ2-3,NA,NA,TRBV20-1,CSASLNTQYF,TGCAGTGCTAGTCTTAATACGCAGTATTTT
TRBJ1-5,NA,NA,TRBV15,CDSAYQPQHF,TGCGACAGCGCGTATCAGCCCCAGCATTTT
TRBJ1-5,many,TRBD1,TRBV12-3/TRBV12-4,CASSDSGGSNQPQHF,TGTGCCAGCAGTGATTCAGGGGGAAGCAATCAGCCCCAGCATTTT
TRBJ1-2,many,NA,TRBV20-1,CSARVGGAQRGYTF,TGCAGTGCTAGAGTGGGGGGCGCACAGCGTGGCTACACCTTC
TRBJ2-1,many,NA,TRBV11-1,CASSLGRGYDNEQFF,TGTGCCAGCAGCTTGGGACGGGGGTACGACAATGAGCAGTTCTTC
TRBJ2-3,NA,TRBD1,TRBV12-3/TRBV12-4,CASSFGQGGTDTQYF,TGTGCCAGCAGTTTCGGACAGGGGGGAACAGATACGCAGTATTTT
TRBJ2-7,NA,NA,TRBV10-3,CATRGAGGEQYF,TGTGCCACCCGTGGGGCGGGTGGGGAGCAGTACTTC
TRBJ2-7,many,NA,TRBV12-3/TRBV12-4,CASSRQVSYEQYF,TGTGCCAGCAGTAGACAGGTCTCCTACGAGCAGTACTTC
TRBJ2-3,few,NA,TRBV2,CASSESTITQYF,TGTGCCAGCAGTGAATCCACCATTACGCAGTATTTT
TRBJ2-7,NA,NA,TRBV29-1,CSVVVYYEQYF,TGCAGCGTTGTTGTCTACTACGAGCAGTACTTC
TRBJ2-1,NA,NA,TRBV21-1,CASSAEVGQNEQFF,TGTGCCAGCAGCGCGGAAGTGGGACAGAACGAGCAGTTCTTC
TRBJ1-1,NA,TRBD1,TRBV12-3/TRBV12-4,CAIRQGNTEAFF,TGTGCCATAAGACAGGGCAACACTGAAGCTTTCTTT
TRBJ2-7,many,TRBD1,TRBV4-1,CASSPDRDYEQYF,TGCGCCAGCAGCCCAGACAGGGACTACGAGCAGTACTTC
TRBJ2-6,NA,NA,TRBV6-5,CASSYWGRGFSGANVLTF,TGTGCCAGCAGTTACTGGGGCAGGGGCTTTTCTGGGGCCAACGTCCTGACTTTC
TRBJ2-7,NA,NA,TRBV11-2,CASSLDRFAYEQYF,TGTGCCAGCAGCTTAGATCGTTTTGCCTACGAGCAGTACTTC
TRBJ2-1,many,TRBD2,TRBV12-3/TRBV12-4,CASSQRGSSYNEQFF,TGTGCCAGCAGCCAGCGGGGGAGCTCCTACAATGAGCAGTTCTTC
TRBJ2-1,once,NA,TRBV20-1,CSALTDYGEQFF,TGCAGTGCTTTGACAGACTACGGAGAGCAGTTCTTC
TRBJ2-7,few,NA,TRBV7-2,CASSLELAREQYF,TGTGCCAGCAGCTTAGAGCTAGCGAGAGAGCAGTACTTC
TRBJ2-5,NA,NA,TRBV28,CASSPPSLETQYF,TGTGCCAGCAGCCCCCCATCCCTGGAGACCCAGTACTTC
TRBJ1-2,few,NA,TRBV12-3/TRBV12-4,CASSFRVNYGYTF,TGTGCCAGCAGCTTCAGGGTGAACTATGGCTACACCTTC
TRBJ2-1,many,TRBD2,TRBV2,CASTRGSGGAQKQFF,TGTGCCAGCACCAGGGGGAGCGGGGGGGCGCAGAAGCAGTTCTTC
TRBJ2-7,NA,TRBD2,TRBV4-2,CASSQVAGGAFYEQYF,TGTGCCAGCAGCCAAGTTGCCGGGGGGGCCTTCTACGAGCAGTACTTC
TRBJ2-7,few,TRBD1,TRBV12-3/TRBV12-4,CASSTTGYNEQYF,TGTGCCAGCAGTACGACAGGGTACAACGAGCAGTACTTC
TRBJ2-1,once,NA,TRBV7-8,CASSLVGGRDNEQFF,TGTGCCAGCAGCTTAGTGGGGGGTCGGGACAATGAGCAGTTCTTC
TRBJ2-3,NA,NA,TRBV6-6,CASSNGVPGWNTQYF,TGTGCCAGCAGTAACGGGGTTCCGGGCTGGAATACGCAGTATTTT
TRBJ2-4,NA,NA,TRBV6-1,CASRDTGLAKNIQYF,TGTGCCAGCAGAGATACCGGGCTAGCCAAAAACATTCAGTACTTC
TRBJ2-5,once,NA,TRBV6-5,CASSFGLASSRETQYF,TGTGCCAGCAGTTTCGGGCTAGCCAGCAGCCGCGAGACCCAGTACTTC
TRBJ1-2,many,TRBD1,TRBV12-3/TRBV12-4,CASRGDSDYGYTF,TGTGCCAGCAGGGGGGACAGCGACTATGGCTACACCTTC
TRBJ2-5,NA,NA,TRBV20-1,CSARLYQETQYF,TGCAGTGCTCGCTTATACCAAGAGACCCAGTACTTC
TRBJ2-3,many,NA,TRBV15,CATSIGGSTDTQYF,TGTGCCACCAGCATTGGGGGAAGCACAGATACGCAGTATTTT
TRBJ2-6,once,TRBD1,TRBV12-3/TRBV12-4,CASTSDREGANVLTF,TGTGCCAGCACCTCGGACAGGGAGGGGGCCAACGTCCTGACTTTC
TRBJ2-3,few,NA,TRBV12-3/TRBV12-4,CASSPPRVVSDTQYF,TGTGCCAGCAGTCCCCCCAGGGTGGTGTCAGATACGCAGTATTTT
TRBJ1-1,many,NA,TRBV6-5,CASSYRQVSNTEAFF,TGTGCCAGCAGTTACCGACAGGTGTCAAACACTGAAGCTTTCTTT
TRBJ2-5,NA,NA,TRBV7-7,CASSMGQAQETQYF,TGTGCTAGCAGCATGGGACAAGCCCAAGAGACCCAGTACTTC
TRBJ1-5,many,NA,TRBV6-6,CASSYYDSQPQHF,TGTGCCAGCAGTTACTACGACAGCCAGCCCCAGCATTTT
TRBJ2-7,NA,NA,TRBV12-3/TRBV12-4,CASSFAQVEQYF,TGTGCCAGCAGTTTCGCGCAAGTAGAGCAGTACTTC
TRBJ2-2,few,NA,TRBV2,CASSETGNGELFF,TGTGCCAGCAGTGAGACGGGGAACGGGGAGCTGTTTTTT